This T cell receptor beta chain emerged from a study of CD8 T cells in ankylosing spondylitis. This clonotype turned up a few times. Its antigen is unknown. This CDR3 contains 14 residues. Between the trimmed V and J ends, which lost 0 bases and 7 bases, there was a span of 13 bases. Germline-derived CDR1 and CDR2 are MGHRA and YSYEKL. Libraries for TCR beta were made by quantitative 5'-RACE with molecular barcodes. TCRdb used MiXCR to reprocess the 5' RACE reads, holding one entry per CDR3 protein. This sample yields some 330,000 distinct CDR3 sequences, of which 6.5% to 10% are seen a single time; about 15% belongs to the top ten. General study findings and limits: Several highly homologous variants formed a TCR beta motif that appeared characteristic of ankylosing spondylitis blood.

This receptor was identified in a male donor with ankylosing spondylitis. Sequencing used blood, either unsorted or a sorted T cell fraction (not recorded which). The chain couples TRBV4-1 to TRBJ2-7; D possibly matches TRBD1 or TRBD2 (5 bases each). This CDR3 reads CASSQDRVRGEQYF. The CDR3 DNA sequence: TGCGCCAGCAGCCAAGACAGGGTACGAGGGGAGCAGTACTTC.